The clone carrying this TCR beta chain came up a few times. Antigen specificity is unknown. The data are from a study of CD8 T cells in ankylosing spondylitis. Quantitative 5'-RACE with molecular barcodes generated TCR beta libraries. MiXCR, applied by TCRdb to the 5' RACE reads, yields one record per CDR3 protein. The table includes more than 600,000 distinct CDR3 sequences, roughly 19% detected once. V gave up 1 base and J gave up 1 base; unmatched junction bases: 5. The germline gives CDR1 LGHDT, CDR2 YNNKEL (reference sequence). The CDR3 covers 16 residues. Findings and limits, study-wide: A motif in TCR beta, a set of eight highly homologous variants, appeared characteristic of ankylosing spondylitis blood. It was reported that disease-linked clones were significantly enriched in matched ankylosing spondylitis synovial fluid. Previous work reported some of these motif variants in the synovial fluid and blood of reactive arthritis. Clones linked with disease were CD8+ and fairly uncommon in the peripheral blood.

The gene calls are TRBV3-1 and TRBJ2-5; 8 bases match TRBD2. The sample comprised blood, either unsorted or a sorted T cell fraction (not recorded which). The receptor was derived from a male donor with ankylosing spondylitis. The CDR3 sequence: CASSQGPGGIQETQYF. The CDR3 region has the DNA TGTGCCAGCAGCCAAGGGCCGGGGGGGATCCAAGAGACCCAGTACTTC.